A selection of T cell receptor beta chains follows, all from one sample in a study of blood T cell repertoires in COVID-19. Sequenced by immunoSEQ multiplex PCR; TCRdb stores in-frame clones only, minus some. The sample lists roughly 220,000 clones, around 80% occurring once. Sequenced sample: peripheral blood. The receptors come from an older woman with acute or convalescent COVID-19. The CDR3 runs from the conserved cysteine through the conserved F or W. Each record gives: V gene, J gene, CDR3 protein.

>TRBV19|TRBJ2-7
CASSTFQASGSHEQYF
>TRBV5-1|TRBJ2-1
CASTPGTGSYNEQFF
>TRBV19|TRBJ1-5
CASSPLGGDSNQPQHF
>TRBV3-1/TRBV3-2|TRBJ1-1
CASSLGTLTRGTEAFF
>TRBV19|TRBJ2-3
CASSPTGRGLGTVDTQYF
>TRBV11-2|TRBJ1-5
CASSLDYLLRGNQPQHF
>TRBV9|TRBJ1-1
CASSVGPGHNTEAFF
>TRBV6-5|TRBJ2-5
CASKTTANKETQYF
>TRBV11-2|TRBJ2-5
CASSLDLETQYF
>TRBV6-1|TRBJ2-7
CASSETGGDEQYF
>TRBV5-4|TRBJ2-6
CASDGGQKAGANVLTF
>TRBV2|TRBJ2-2
CASSPTQGGTGELFF
>TRBV4-2|TRBJ1-1
CASSQEAGGMNTEAFF
>TRBV13|TRBJ2-7
CASSLRLAGTYEQYF
>TRBV12-3/TRBV12-4|TRBJ1-5
CADNTDSNQPQHF
>TRBV5-4|TRBJ2-2
CASSLSGQGIPTGELFF
>TRBV5-1|TRBJ1-4
CASSFGTGNEKLFF
>TRBV15|TRBJ1-3
CATSRDQRGKNGNTIYF
>TRBV25-1|TRBJ2-2
CASGRGLAGSGGELFF
>TRBV28|TRBJ1-4
CASSTRGPEKLFF
>TRBV9|TRBJ1-4
CASSIRTGVGEKLFF
>TRBV2|TRBJ2-1
CASSPQASEQFF
>TRBV7-9|TRBJ1-5
CASSSIYGQNGQPQHF
>TRBV2|TRBJ2-7
CASSEIGDRALYEQYF
>TRBV10-3|TRBJ2-5
CAISEPPGLGGDETQYF
>TRBV7-3|TRBJ2-7
CASSPLGGSSYEQYF
>TRBV7-2|TRBJ2-3
CASSFGTSPDTQYF
>TRBV28|TRBJ2-7
CASKPGSSYEQYF